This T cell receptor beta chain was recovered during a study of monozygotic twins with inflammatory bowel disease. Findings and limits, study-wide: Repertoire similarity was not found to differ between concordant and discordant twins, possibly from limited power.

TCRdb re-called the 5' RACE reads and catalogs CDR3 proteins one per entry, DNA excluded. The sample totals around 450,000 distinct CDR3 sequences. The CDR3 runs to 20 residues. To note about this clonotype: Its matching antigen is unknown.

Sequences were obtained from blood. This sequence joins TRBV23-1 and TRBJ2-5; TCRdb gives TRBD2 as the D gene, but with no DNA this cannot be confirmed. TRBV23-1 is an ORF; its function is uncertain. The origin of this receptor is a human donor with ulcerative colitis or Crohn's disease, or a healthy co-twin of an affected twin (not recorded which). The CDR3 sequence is CASRISSWESGRAVRETQYF.